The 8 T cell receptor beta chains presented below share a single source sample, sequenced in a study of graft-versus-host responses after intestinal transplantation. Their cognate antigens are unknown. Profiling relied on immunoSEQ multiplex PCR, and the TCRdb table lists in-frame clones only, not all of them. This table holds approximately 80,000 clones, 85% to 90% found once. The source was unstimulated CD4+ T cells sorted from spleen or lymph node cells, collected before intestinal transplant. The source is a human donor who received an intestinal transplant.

The CDR3 sequence: CASSTGTGGYEQYF. CDR3 DNA sequence: TGTGCCAGCAGTACCGGGACAGGGGGCTACGAGCAGTACTTC. The chain recombines TRBV6-6 with TRBJ2-7, with 11 bases that match TRBD1. The CDR3 contains 14 residues. V dropped 5 bases and J dropped 3; count of bases not matched to a gene: 3. Germline CDR1 is MNHNY and CDR2 is SVGAGI (reference sequence).

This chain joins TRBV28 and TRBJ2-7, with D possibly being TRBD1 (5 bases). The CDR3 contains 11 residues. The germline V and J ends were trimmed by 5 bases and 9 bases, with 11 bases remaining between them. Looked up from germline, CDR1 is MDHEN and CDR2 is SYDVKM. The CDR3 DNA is TGTGCCAGCAGTCTAGGGGATGTGCAGTACTTC. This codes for CASSLGDVQYF.

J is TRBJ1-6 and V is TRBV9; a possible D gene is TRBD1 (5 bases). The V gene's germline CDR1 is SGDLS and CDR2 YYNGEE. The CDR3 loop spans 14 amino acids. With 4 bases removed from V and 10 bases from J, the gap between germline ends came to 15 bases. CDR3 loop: CASSPAGFQSPLHF. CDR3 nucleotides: TGTGCCAGCAGCCCGGCAGGGTTTCAATCACCCCTCCACTTT.

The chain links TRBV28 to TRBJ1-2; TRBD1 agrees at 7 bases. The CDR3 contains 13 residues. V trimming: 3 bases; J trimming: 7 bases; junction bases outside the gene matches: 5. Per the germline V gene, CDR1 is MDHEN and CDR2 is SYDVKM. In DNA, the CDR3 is TGTGCCAGCAGTTTGGTGGCAGGGGGTGGCTACACCTTC. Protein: CASSLVAGGGYTF.

CDR3 in amino acids: CASSRTRASNQPQHF. As DNA, the CDR3 is TGTGCCAGCAGTAGGACGAGGGCTAGCAATCAGCCCCAGCATTTT. The rearrangement joins TRBV27 to TRBJ1-5; D is unclear. V gave up 5 bases and J gave up 0 bases, with 11 bases separating them. Germline V gene lookup returns CDR1 MNHEY and CDR2 SMNVEV (reference sequence). This CDR3 comprises 15 residues.

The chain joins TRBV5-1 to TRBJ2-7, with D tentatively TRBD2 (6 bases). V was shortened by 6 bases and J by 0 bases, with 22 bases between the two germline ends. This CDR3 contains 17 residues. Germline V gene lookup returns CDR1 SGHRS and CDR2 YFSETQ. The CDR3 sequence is CASTRSGPGTPSYEQYF. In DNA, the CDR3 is TGCGCCAGCACCCGAAGTGGGCCGGGGACTCCCTCCTACGAGCAGTACTTC.

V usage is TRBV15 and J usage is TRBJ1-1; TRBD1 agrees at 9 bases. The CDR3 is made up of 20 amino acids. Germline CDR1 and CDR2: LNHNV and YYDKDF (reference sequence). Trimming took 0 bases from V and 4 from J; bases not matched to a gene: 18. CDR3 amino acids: CATSRDRSLQQGAGVTEAFF. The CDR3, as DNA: TGTGCCACCAGCAGAGATCGGTCCCTTCAACAGGGGGCGGGAGTCACTGAAGCTTTCTTT. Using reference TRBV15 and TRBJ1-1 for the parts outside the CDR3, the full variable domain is DAMVIQNPRYQVTQFGKPVTLSCSQTLNHNVMYWYQQKSSQAPKLLFHYYDKDFNNEADTPDNFQSRRPNTSFCFLDIRSPGLGDTAMYLCATSRDRSLQQGAGVTEAFFGQGTRLTVV.

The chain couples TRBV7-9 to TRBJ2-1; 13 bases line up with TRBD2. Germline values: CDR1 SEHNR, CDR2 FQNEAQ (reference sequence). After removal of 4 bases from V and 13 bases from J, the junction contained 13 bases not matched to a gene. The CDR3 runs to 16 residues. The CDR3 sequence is CASSSHSGLAGVSQFF. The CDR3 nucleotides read TGTGCCAGCAGCTCCCATTCTGGACTAGCGGGAGTCTCCCAGTTCTTC.